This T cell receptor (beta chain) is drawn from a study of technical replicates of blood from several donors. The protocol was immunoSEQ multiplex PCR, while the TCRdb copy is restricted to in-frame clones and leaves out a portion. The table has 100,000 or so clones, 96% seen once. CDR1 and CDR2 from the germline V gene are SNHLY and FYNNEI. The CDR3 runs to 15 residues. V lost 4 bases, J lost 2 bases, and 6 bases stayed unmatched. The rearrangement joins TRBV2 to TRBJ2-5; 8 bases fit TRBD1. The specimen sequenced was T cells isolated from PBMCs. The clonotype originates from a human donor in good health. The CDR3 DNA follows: TGTGCCAGCAGTGCTGACAGGGGTGAACAAGAGACCCAGTACTTC. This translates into CASSADRGEQETQYF.